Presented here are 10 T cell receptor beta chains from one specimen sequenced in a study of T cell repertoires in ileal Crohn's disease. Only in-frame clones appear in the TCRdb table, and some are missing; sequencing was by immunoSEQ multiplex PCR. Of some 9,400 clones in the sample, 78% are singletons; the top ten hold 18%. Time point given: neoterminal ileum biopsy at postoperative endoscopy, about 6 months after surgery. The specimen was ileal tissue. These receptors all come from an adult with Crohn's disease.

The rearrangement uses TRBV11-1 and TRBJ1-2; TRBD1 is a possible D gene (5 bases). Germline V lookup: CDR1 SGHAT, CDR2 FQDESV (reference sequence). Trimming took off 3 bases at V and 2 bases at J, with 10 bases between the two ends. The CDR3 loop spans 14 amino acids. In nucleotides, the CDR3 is TGTGCCAGCAGCTTGGAAGGGGTCAACTATGGCTACACCTTC. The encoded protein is CASSLEGVNYGYTF.

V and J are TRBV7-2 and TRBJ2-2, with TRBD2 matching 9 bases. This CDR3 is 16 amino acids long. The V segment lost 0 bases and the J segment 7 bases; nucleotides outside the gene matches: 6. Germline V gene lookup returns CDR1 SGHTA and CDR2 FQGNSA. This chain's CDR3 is CASSLASGGSSGELFF. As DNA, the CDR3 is TGTGCCAGCAGCTTAGCTAGCGGGGGAAGTAGCGGGGAGCTGTTTTTT.

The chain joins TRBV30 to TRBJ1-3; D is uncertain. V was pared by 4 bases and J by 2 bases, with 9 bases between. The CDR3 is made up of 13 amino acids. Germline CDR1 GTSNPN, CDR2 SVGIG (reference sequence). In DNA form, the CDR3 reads TGTGCCTGGAATCGGGGTGCTGGAAACACCATATATTTT. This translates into CAWNRGAGNTIYF.

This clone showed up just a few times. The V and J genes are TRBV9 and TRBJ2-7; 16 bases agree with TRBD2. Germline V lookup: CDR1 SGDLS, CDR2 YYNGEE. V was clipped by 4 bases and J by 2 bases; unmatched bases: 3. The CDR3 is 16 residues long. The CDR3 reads CASSQGLAGGTYEQYF. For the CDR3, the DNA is TGTGCCAGCAGCCAGGGACTAGCGGGAGGGACCTACGAGCAGTACTTC.

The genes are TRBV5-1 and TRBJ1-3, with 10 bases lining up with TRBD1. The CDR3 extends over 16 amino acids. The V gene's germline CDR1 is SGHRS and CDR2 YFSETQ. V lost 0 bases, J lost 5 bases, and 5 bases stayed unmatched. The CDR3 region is CASSLAGQGERNTIYF. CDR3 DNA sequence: TGCGCCAGCAGCTTGGCCGGACAGGGGGAAAGAAACACCATATATTTT.

CDR3 residues: CASSDGSSYNEQFF. DNA of the CDR3: TGTGCCAGCAGTGACGGGAGCTCCTACAATGAGCAGTTCTTC. V is TRBV6-4 and J is TRBJ2-1, with D possibly being TRBD2 (5 bases). The CDR3 loop spans 14 amino acids. Trimming removed 2 bases at V and 0 bases at J, with 5 bases between. CDR1 is MRHNA, CDR2 SNTAGT, per germline.

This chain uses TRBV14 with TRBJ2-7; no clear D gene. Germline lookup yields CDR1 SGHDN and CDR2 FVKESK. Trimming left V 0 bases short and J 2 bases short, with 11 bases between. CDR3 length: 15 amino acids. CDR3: CASSQDRRGTYEQYF. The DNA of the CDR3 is TGTGCCAGCAGCCAAGATCGGCGCGGCACCTACGAGCAGTACTTC.

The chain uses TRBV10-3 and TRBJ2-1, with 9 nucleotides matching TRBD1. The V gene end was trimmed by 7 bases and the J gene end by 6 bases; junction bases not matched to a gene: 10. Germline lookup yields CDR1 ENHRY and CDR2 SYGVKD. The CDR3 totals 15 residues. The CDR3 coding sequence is TGTGCCATCAAATCCACAGGGGGCTCTGGCAATGAGCAGTTCTTC. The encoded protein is CAIKSTGGSGNEQFF.

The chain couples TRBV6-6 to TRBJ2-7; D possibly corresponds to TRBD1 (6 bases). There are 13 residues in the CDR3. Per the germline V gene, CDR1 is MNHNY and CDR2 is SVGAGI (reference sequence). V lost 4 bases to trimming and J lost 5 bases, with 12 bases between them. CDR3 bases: TGTGCCAGCAGTTTCACAGGGTTCCACGAGCAGTACTTC. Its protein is CASSFTGFHEQYF.

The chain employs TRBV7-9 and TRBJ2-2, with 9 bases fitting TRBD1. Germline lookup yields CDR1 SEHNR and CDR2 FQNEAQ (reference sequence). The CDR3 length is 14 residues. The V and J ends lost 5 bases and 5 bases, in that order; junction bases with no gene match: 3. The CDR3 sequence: CASSAGQGTGELFF. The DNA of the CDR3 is TGTGCCAGCAGCGCAGGACAGGGGACCGGGGAGCTGTTTTTT. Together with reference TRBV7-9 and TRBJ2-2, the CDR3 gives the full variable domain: DTGVSQNPRHKITKRGQNVTFRCDPISEHNRLYWYRQTLGQGPEFLTYFQNEAQLEKSRLLSDRFSAERPKGSFSTLEIQRTEQGDSAMYLCASSAGQGTGELFFGEGSRLTVL.